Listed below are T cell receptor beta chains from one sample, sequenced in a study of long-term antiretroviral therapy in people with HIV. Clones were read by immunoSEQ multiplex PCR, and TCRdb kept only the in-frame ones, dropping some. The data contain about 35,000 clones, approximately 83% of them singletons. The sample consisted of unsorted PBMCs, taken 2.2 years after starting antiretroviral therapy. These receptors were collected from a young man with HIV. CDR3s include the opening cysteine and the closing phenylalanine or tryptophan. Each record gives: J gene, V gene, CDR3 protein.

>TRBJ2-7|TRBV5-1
CASSFLATYEQYF
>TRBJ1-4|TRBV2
CASSERQGSKLFF
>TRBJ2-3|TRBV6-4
CASSDLAGGTDTQYF
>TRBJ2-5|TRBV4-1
CASSQDPLGFQETQYF
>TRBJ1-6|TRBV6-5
CASSSITHGLHF
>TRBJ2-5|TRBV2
CASSSGGALRETQYF
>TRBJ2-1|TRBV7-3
CASSYGGASGDNEQFF
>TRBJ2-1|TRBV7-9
CASSSTGLLYNEQFF
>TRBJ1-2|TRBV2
CASLRDRANYGYTF
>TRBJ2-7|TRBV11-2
CASSLDLWTGLSYEQYF
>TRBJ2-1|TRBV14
CASSQGLAAYNEQFF